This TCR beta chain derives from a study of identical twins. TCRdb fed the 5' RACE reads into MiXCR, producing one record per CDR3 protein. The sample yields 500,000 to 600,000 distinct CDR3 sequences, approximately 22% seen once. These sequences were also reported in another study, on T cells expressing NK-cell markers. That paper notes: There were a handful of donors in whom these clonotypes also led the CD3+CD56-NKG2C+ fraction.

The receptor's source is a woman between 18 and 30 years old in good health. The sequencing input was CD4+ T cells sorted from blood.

The DNA for the CDR3 is TGTGCCAGCAGCCCGGGCCCTACTACGGCGCAGTACTTC. Translating gives CASSPGPTTAQYF. The V gene is TRBV7-2, the J gene TRBJ2-7, with D unresolved. With 5 bases removed from V and 9 bases from J, the gap between germline ends came to 17 bases. Germline values: CDR1 SGHTA, CDR2 FQGNSA. The length of the CDR3 is 13 residues.